What follows describes a single T cell receptor beta chain. This specimen comes from a study of blood T cell repertoires in COVID-19. Study details: Sites in the United States, Italy and Spain provided acute and convalescent COVID-19 samples. In each case, the material was cDNA or gDNA derived from T cells, B-cell-depleted T cells, or PBMCs.

V lost 4 bases and J lost 0; bases outside the gene matches: 4. Germline CDR1 and CDR2: LGHDT and YNNKEL (reference sequence). The CDR3 contains 16 residues. The study recruited people aged about 18 to 95 years across about 25 US areas. In the authors' methods: Reference gene primers were amplified, and this amplification served to estimate nucleated cell counts. The protocol was immunoSEQ multiplex PCR, while the TCRdb copy is restricted to in-frame clones and leaves out a portion. The D gene and trimming were derived from the DNA, and the V and J assignments and clone size from that table. The table has approximately 350,000 clones, more than 75% seen once; the top ten hold roughly 3%.

The TCR was taken from a woman between 25 and 40 years old who had recovered from COVID-19. This chain links TRBV3-1 (or the pseudogene TRBV3-2) with TRBJ2-3; 10 bases fit TRBD2. What was sequenced was PBMCs or T cells enriched from blood (not recorded which). The CDR3 DNA reads as TGTGCCAGCAGCCGCGGACTAGCGGCTAGCACAGATACGCAGTATTTT. Translated: CASSRGLAASTDTQYF.